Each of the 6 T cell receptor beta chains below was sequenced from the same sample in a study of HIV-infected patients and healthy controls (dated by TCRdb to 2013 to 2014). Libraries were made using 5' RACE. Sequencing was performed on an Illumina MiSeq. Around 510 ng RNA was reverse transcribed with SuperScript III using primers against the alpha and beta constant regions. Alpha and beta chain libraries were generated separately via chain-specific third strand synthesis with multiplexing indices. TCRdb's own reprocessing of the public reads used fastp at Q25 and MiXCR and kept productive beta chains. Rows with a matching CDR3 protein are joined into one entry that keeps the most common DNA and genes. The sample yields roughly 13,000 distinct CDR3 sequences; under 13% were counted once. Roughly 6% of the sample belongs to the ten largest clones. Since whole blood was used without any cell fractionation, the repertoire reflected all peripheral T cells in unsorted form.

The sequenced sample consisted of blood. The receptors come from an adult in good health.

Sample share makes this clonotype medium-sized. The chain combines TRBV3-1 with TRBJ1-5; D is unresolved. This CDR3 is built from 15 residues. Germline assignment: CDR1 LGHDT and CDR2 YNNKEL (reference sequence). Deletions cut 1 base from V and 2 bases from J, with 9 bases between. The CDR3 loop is CASSQGGRRNQPQHF. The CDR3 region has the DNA TGTGCCAGCAGCCAAGGGGGTAGGCGCAATCAGCCCCAGCATTTT.

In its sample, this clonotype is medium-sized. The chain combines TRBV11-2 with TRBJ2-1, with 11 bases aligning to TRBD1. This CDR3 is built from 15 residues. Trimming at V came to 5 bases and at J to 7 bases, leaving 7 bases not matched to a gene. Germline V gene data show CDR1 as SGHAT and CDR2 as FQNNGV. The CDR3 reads CASSPDRGQWNEQFF. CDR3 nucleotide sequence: TGTGCCAGCAGCCCGGACAGGGGGCAATGGAATGAGCAGTTCTTC.

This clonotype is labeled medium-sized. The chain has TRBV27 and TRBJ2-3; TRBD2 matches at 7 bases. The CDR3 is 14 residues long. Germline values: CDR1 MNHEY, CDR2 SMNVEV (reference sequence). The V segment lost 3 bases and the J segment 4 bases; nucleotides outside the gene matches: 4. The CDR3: CASSFGGSPDTQYF. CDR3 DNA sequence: TGTGCCAGCAGTTTTGGCGGGAGCCCAGATACGCAGTATTTT.

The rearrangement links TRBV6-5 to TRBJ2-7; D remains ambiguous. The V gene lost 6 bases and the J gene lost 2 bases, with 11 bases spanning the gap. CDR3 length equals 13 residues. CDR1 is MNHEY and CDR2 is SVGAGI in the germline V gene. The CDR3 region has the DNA TGTGCCAGCAGGGGTTTAGGTACCTACGAGCAGTACTTC. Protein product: CASRGLGTYEQYF.

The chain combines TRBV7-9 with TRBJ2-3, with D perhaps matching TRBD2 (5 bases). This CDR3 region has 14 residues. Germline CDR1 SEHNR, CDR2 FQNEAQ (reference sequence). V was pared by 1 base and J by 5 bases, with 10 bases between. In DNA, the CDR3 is TGTGCCAGCAGCTTAGGCTACAGCGGAGATACGCAGTATTTT. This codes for CASSLGYSGDTQYF.

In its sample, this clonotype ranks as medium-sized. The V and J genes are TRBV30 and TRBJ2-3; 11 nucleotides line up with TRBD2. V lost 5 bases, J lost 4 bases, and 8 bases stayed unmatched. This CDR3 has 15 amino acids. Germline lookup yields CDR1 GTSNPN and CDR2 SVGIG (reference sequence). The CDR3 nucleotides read TGTGCCTGGGAAACACTAGCGGGAGCCGCAGATACGCAGTATTTT. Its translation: CAWETLAGAADTQYF.